One sample yielded the 10 T cell receptor beta chains listed below, sequenced in a study of T cell changes during pregnancy in multiple sclerosis (dated by TCRdb to between 2018 and 2021). Libraries came from the immunoSEQ multiplex PCR assay. The table was pulled from immuneACCESS by TCRdb, which kept in-frame rearrangements only. Such tables lose some clones; where checked, under half of the loss comes from unresolved V genes, and the rest has no known cause. For this sample the table gives 25,000 to 35,000 clones, of which just over 90% were detected only once. Around 5% of the sample is taken by the ten largest. This sample comprised peripheral blood, obtained in the first trimester of pregnancy. The receptors stem from a female donor in good health, enrolled as a control in a pregnancy study.

CDR3: CASSLDWTTGETQYF. The CDR3 DNA follows: TGTGCCAGCAGCTTAGATTGGACCACGGGGGAGACCCAGTACTTC. The chain is built from TRBV7-2 and TRBJ2-5, with TRBD2 as a possible D gene (5 bases). Trimming removed 1 base at V and 5 bases at J, with 14 bases between. CDR3 size: 15 residues. Germline CDR1 reads SGHTA; CDR2 reads FQGNSA.

This clone was seen just once. The chain uses TRBV27 and TRBJ2-1, with 7 positions matching TRBD1. Germline CDR1 and CDR2: MNHEY and SMNVEV (reference sequence). This CDR3 contains 13 residues. The V segment lost 3 bases and the J segment 4 bases; nucleotides outside the gene matches: 0. The CDR3, as DNA: TGTGCCAGCAGTTTGGGACAGTACAATGAGCAGTTCTTC. It codes for CASSLGQYNEQFF.

V and J are TRBV5-1 and TRBJ1-2, with 7 bases aligning to TRBD1. After removal of 0 bases from V and 4 bases from J, the junction contained 3 bases not matched to a gene. There are 14 residues in the CDR3. The germline V gene encodes CDR1 SGHRS and CDR2 YFSETQ. For the CDR3, the DNA is TGCGCCAGCAGCTTGGGGACAGGTCTCTATGGCTACACCTTC. It encodes CASSLGTGLYGYTF.

This chain uses TRBV28 with TRBJ2-2; TRBD2 matches 7 bases. The CDR3 has 15 amino acids. The junction had 6 bases not matched to a gene; V was cut back by 5 bases and J by 3 bases. From germline, CDR1 is MDHEN and CDR2 SYDVKM. This chain's CDR3 is CASSTRLAYTGELFF. CDR3 bases: TGTGCCAGCAGTACGCGACTAGCCTACACCGGGGAGCTGTTTTTT.

The J gene is TRBJ1-2, the V gene TRBV27; D unresolved. The V and J ends lost 2 bases and 4 bases respectively, with 8 bases between them. CDR3 length: 13 residues. From germline, CDR1 is MNHEY and CDR2 SMNVEV (reference sequence). The DNA of the CDR3 is TGTGCCAGCAGTTTACAAGGGAGCTATGGCTACACCTTC. The encoded protein is CASSLQGSYGYTF.

The rearrangement joins TRBV6-6 to TRBJ1-1; the match to TRBD1 covers 7 bases. CDR1 and CDR2 from the germline V gene are MNHNY and SVGAGI (reference sequence). This CDR3 spans 15 amino acids. V lost 0 bases, J lost 9 bases, and 10 bases stayed unmatched. CDR3 protein: CASSYSRGLAGKAFF. The CDR3, as DNA: TGTGCCAGCAGTTACTCGAGGGGGCTAGCAGGGAAAGCTTTCTTT.

This chain uses TRBV9 with TRBJ2-3, with 11 bases fitting TRBD2. CDR1 and CDR2 (germline): SGDLS, YYNGEE. Unmatched junction bases numbered 16, after V lost 3 bases and J lost 7 bases. The CDR3 loop spans 18 amino acids. CDR3 amino acids: CASSASRLAGYSGYTQYF. In DNA form, the CDR3 reads TGTGCCAGCAGCGCGAGCCGACTAGCGGGGTACTCCGGGTATACGCAGTATTTT.

The rearrangement links TRBV13 to TRBJ1-2, with 10 bases aligning to TRBD1. V shed 5 bases and J 3 bases; nucleotides not matched to a gene: 6. This CDR3 contains 15 residues. Germline V gene data show CDR1 as PRHDT and CDR2 as FYEKMQ (reference sequence). The DNA for the CDR3 is TGTGCCAGCAGCACGTGGACAGGGGGTGACTATGGCTACACCTTC. This gives the protein CASSTWTGGDYGYTF.

The chain is built from TRBV5-1 and TRBJ2-7, with D possibly TRBD2 on 6 matching bases. V was clipped by 7 bases and J by 3 bases, with 23 bases between them. Looked up from germline, CDR1 is SGHRS and CDR2 is YFSETQ. The CDR3 covers 16 residues. CDR3: CASGLGGSSPGYEQYF. The CDR3 DNA reads as TGCGCCAGCGGCCTTGGGGGGTCCTCCCCAGGCTACGAGCAGTACTTC.

The chain carries TRBV6-1 and TRBJ2-7; TRBD2 aligns across 10 bases. Germline CDR1 and CDR2: MNHNS and SASEGT. V dropped 6 bases and J dropped 2; count of bases not matched to a gene: 7. The CDR3 has 15 residues. DNA for the CDR3: TGTGCCAGCAGGGAGATCCTAGCGGGAGCCTACGAGCAGTACTTC. Residues: CASREILAGAYEQYF.